Listed below are T cell receptor beta chains from one sample, sequenced in a study of breast tumors, draining lymph nodes, adjacent tissues. TCRdb fed the multiplex PCR reads into MiXCR, producing one record per CDR3 protein. The table lists some 130,000 distinct CDR3 sequences, approximately 22% of them singletons. Sequencing was carried out using axillary lymph node tissue. Receptors originate from a female donor with breast cancer. Some clones in this sample may be carry-over from other donors' samples. CDR3s include the opening cysteine and the closing phenylalanine or tryptophan. D genes are given only for firm matches. Clone size is shown for a subset of rows, as once, few, many or a class of expanded clone.

d_call	j_call	clone_size	v_call	cdr3_nt	cdr3_aa
TRBD1	TRBJ1-3	.	TRBV19	TGTGCCACCTCGGACAGGACTGGAACCACCATATATTTT	CATSDRTGTTIYF
.	TRBJ2-3	many	TRBV5-1	TGCGCCAGCAGCTTGGGAGTTACGGCTAGCACAGATACGCAGTATTTT	CASSLGVTASTDTQYF
TRBD1	TRBJ2-5	many	TRBV20-1	TGCAGTGCTGCACGGGACAGGGGAGAGACCCAGTACTTC	CSAARDRGETQYF
.	TRBJ2-1	many	TRBV9	TGTGCCAGCAGCGTAGCGGCCCAGACACCGAATGAGCAGTTCTTC	CASSVAAQTPNEQFF
TRBD2	TRBJ2-3	many	TRBV20-1	TGCAGTGCCCGCCCCCGTTTGTTAGCGGGAGGGCCCTCGGGCACAGATACGCAGTATTTT	CSARPRLLAGGPSGTDTQYF
TRBD2	TRBJ2-1	.	TRBV27	TGTGCCAGCTCATCCATCAGCGGGAGGGCCGGTAAAGAGCAGTTCTTC	CASSSISGRAGKEQFF
.	TRBJ2-7	many	TRBV27	TGTGCCAGCAGTCCTCCGGGACGCAGCTCCTACGAGCAGTACTTC	CASSPPGRSSYEQYF
TRBD2	TRBJ2-7	many	TRBV20-1	TGCAGTCCAATAGCGGGAGGCGGGAACGAGCAGTACTTC	CSPIAGGGNEQYF
.	TRBJ2-1	many	TRBV18	TGTGCCAGCTCACCCCTTGTAGACAATGAGCAGTTCTTC	CASSPLVDNEQFF
TRBD2	TRBJ2-1	many	TRBV27	TGTGCCAGCAGTTATAGCGGGAGGTATGAGCAGTTCTTC	CASSYSGRYEQFF
TRBD2	TRBJ2-5	few	TRBV20-1	TGCAGTGCTAGAGGACTAGCGGGAGTCGAGGCCCAGTACTTC	CSARGLAGVEAQYF
.	TRBJ2-1	many	TRBV7-9	TGTGCCAGCAGCCAAAGGACCGGGTTCGAGGGCAATGAGCAGTTCTTC	CASSQRTGFEGNEQFF
TRBD2	TRBJ2-1	.	TRBV27	TGTGCCAGCAGTTCCCGAGGGGCGGGAGTTGGCTACAATGAGCAGTTCTTC	CASSSRGAGVGYNEQFF
.	TRBJ2-7	many	TRBV5-4	TGTGCCAGCAGCTTGGGGGGTATGGACGAGCAGTACTTC	CASSLGGMDEQYF
TRBD2	TRBJ2-1	many	TRBV20-1	TGCAGTGCCGCGGGGACTAGCGGGAGGTCCTACAATGAGCAGTTCTTC	CSAAGTSGRSYNEQFF
.	TRBJ1-2	many	TRBV6-5	TGTGCCAGCAGTTACTCGAGGGGGACGCGTGGCTACACCTTC	CASSYSRGTRGYTF
.	TRBJ1-4	many	TRBV6-6	TGTGCCAGCAAAGACAGCTCCAATGAAAAACTGTTTTTT	CASKDSSNEKLFF
.	TRBJ2-2	many	TRBV4-2	TGTGCCAGCAGCCAACCGGGACGAAACACCGGGGAGCTGTTTTTT	CASSQPGRNTGELFF
.	TRBJ2-1	many	TRBV12-3/TRBV12-4	TGTGCCAGCAGTTTGCTCGCCGACAATGAGCAGTTCTTC	CASSLLADNEQFF
TRBD1	TRBJ1-3	many	TRBV2	TGTGCCAGCAGGGACAGGGGTGGAAACACCATATATTTT	CASRDRGGNTIYF
.	TRBJ2-7	many	TRBV6-1	TGTGCCAGCAGTGAAGCAGGGCAGGGTGAAGAGCAGTACTTC	CASSEAGQGEEQYF
.	TRBJ1-4	many	TRBV10-3	TGTGCCATCAGTGAGTCGTCAGGGAGGGGTGAAAAACTGTTTTTT	CAISESSGRGEKLFF
.	TRBJ2-6	many	TRBV20-1	TGCAGTGCCCCGCGGGACACCTTCTTCTCTGGGGCCAACGTCCTGACTTTC	CSAPRDTFFSGANVLTF
.	TRBJ1-2	few	TRBV28	TGTGCCAGCAGTTCCCCAAGAGGGAGCCTCTATGGCTACACCTTC	CASSSPRGSLYGYTF
.	TRBJ2-5	.	TRBV7-2	TGTGCCAGCAGCTCGAGGACAGCTACCCAAGAGACCCAGTACTTC	CASSSRTATQETQYF
.	TRBJ2-1	many	TRBV20-1	TGCAGTGCTCCGGGACCAAGATTCCCCCATGAGCAGTTCTTC	CSAPGPRFPHEQFF
.	TRBJ2-1	many	TRBV5-1	TGCGCCAGCAGCAGACCTAAGATCTTGGGACTCACTCACAATGAGCAGTTCTTC	CASSRPKILGLTHNEQFF
.	TRBJ1-6	many	TRBV30	TGTGCCTGGAGGGTGATGGGGTCTTCACCCCTCCACTTT	CAWRVMGSSPLHF
.	TRBJ2-1	many	TRBV7-3	TGTGCCAGCAGCTTAATAGGGGGCGGGGATGAGCAGTTCTTC	CASSLIGGGDEQFF